This entry concerns a single T cell receptor (beta chain). Antigen specificity is unknown. Amplification used 60 Vbeta primers and 13 Jbeta primers. Profiling relied on immunoSEQ multiplex PCR, and the TCRdb table lists in-frame clones only, not all of them. The sample comprises about 130,000 clones, around three quarters of which are singletons, and approximately 2.6% rests with the top ten. These data are taken from a study of cytomegalovirus exposure and HLA in healthy donors. Findings of the study overall: It was in a later analysis that TCR association rates were seen to vary by HLA locus, highest for DRB1 and lowest for HLA-C.

The trim removed 6 bases at V and 4 bases at J, leaving 3 bases unmatched. The CDR3 runs to 13 residues. The germline V gene has CDR1 LNHDA and CDR2 SQIVND (reference sequence). V usage is TRBV19 and J usage is TRBJ1-5, with 7 bases aligning to TRBD1. The sample was PBMCs. This TCR derives from a woman aged 55 to 70 in good health and CMV-seropositive. CDR3 sequence (DNA): TGTGCCAGTAGAACAGGGGCAAATCAGCCCCAGCATTTT. This translates into CASRTGANQPQHF. Together with reference TRBV19 and TRBJ1-5, the CDR3 gives the full variable domain: DGGITQSPKYLFRKEGQNVTLSCEQNLNHDAMYWYRQDPGQGLRLIYYSQIVNDFQKGDIAEGYSVSREKKESFPLTVTSAQKNPTAFYLCASRTGANQPQHFGDGTRLSIL.